This T cell receptor (beta chain) was sequenced for a study of cytomegalovirus exposure and HLA in healthy donors. The sample holds a few counts of this clone. The antigen remains undetermined. Study-level results: Later analysis indicated greater clonal expansion among HLA-associated TCR beta chains than among equally common other chains.

Trimming at V came to 0 bases and at J to 1 base, leaving 4 bases not matched to a gene. The germline CDR1 and CDR2 sequences are MGHRA and YSYEKL. The CDR3 has 17 residues. Amplification used 60 Vbeta primers and 13 Jbeta primers. Method: immunoSEQ multiplex PCR; TCRdb's copy keeps in-frame clones and lacks some. Of 90,000 to 140,000 clones listed, 60% to 80% were seen once; the top ten hold 7.5% to 10%. Input material: PBMCs. The chain links TRBV4-1 to TRBJ1-1, with 11 bases aligning to TRBD1. This clonotype was sampled from a woman in her thirties or forties in good health and CMV-seropositive. The CDR3: CASSQERTGGRNTEAFF. CDR3 DNA sequence: TGCGCCAGCAGCCAAGAGAGGACAGGGGGCAGGAACACTGAAGCTTTCTTT.